This T cell receptor beta chain was recovered during a study of cytotoxic CD8 clonotypes in ibrutinib-treated CLL. General study results and limits: Increased clonality at ibrutinib response gave way to a return toward baseline at progression.

Details on this clone: Its antigen remains unidentified.

Measured with immunoSEQ multiplex PCR; TCRdb has only the in-frame clones, and not every one. The sample yields about 21,000 clones, approximately 69% seen once. Per the germline V gene, CDR1 is MNHNY and CDR2 is SVGAGI (reference sequence). The V end lost 0 bases, the J end lost 5 bases, and 10 bases lay between the germline ends. CDR3 length: 14 amino acids. The source of this sequence is a human donor with chronic lymphocytic leukemia. This specimen consisted of PBMCs, obtained before ibrutinib treatment. The genes are TRBV6-6 and TRBJ2-5; D perhaps matches TRBD2 (7 bases). The CDR3 bases are TGTGCCAGCAGTTACTCGGGGGGGCAGGAGACCCAGTACTTC. It yields the protein CASSYSGGQETQYF.